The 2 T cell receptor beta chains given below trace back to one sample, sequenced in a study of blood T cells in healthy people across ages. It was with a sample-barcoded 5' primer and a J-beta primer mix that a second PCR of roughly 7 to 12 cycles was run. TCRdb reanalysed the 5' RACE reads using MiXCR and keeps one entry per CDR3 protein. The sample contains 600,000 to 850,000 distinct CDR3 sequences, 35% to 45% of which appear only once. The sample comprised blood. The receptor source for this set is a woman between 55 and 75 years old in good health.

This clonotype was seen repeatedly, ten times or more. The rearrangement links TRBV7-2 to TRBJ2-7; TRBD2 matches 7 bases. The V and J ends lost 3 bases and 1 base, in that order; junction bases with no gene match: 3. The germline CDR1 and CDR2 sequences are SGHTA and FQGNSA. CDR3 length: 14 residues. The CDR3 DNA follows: TGTGCCAGCAGCTTTGTAGCGGGTTCCTACGAGCAGTACTTC. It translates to CASSFVAGSYEQYF. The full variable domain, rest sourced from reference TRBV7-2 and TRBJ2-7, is GAGVSQSPSNKVTEKGKDVELRCDPISGHTALYWYRQSLGQGLEFLIYFQGNSAPDKSGLPSDRFSAERTGGSVSTLTIQRTQQEDSAVYLCASSFVAGSYEQYFGPGTRLTVT.

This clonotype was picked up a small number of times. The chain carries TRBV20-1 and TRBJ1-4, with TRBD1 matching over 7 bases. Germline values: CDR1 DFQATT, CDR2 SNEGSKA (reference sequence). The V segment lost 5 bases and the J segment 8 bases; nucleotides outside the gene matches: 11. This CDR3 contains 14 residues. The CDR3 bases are TGCAGTGCTGGTGAGGACGCCAGGGGGGAAAAACTGTTTTTT. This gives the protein CSAGEDARGEKLFF.